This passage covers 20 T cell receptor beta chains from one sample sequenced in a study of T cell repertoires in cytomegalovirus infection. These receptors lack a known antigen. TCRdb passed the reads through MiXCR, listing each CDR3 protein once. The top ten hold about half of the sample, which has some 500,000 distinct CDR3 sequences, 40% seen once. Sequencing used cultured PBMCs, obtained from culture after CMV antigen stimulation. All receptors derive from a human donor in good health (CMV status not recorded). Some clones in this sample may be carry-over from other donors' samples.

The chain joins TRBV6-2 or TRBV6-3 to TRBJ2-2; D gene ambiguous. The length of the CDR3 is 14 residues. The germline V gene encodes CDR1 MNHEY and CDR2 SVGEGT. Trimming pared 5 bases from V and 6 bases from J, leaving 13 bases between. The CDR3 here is CASSMLDFAGELFF. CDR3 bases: TGTGCCAGCAGTATGTTAGACTTTGCCGGGGAGCTGTTTTTT.

CDR3 nucleotides: TGTGCCAGCAGCTTAAGTTTCCCAGATACGCAGTATTTT. Residues: CASSLSFPDTQYF. This sequence joins TRBV7-2 and TRBJ2-3; D remains unclear. CDR1 SGHTA and CDR2 FQGNSA come from the germline V gene. The V end lost 2 bases, the J end lost 4 bases, and 7 bases lay between the germline ends. The CDR3 spans 13 residues.

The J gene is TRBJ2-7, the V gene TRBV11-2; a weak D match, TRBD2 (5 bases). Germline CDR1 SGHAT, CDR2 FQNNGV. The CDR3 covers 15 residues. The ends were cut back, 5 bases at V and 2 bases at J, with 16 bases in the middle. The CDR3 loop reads CASSPFGVRAYEQYF. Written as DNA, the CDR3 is TGTGCCAGCAGCCCCTTCGGGGTCCGCGCCTACGAGCAGTACTTC. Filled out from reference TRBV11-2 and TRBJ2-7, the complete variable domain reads EAGVAQSPRYKIIEKRQSVAFWCNPISGHATLYWYQQILGQGPKLLIQFQNNGVVDDSQLPKDRFSAERLKGVDSTLKIQPAKLEDSAVYLCASSPFGVRAYEQYFGPGTRLTVT.

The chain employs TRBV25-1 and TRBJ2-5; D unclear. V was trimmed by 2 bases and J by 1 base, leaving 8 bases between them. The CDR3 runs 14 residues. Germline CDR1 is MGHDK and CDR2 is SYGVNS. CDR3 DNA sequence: TGTGCCAGCAGTGAAATCCTAGTCCAAGAGACCCAGTACTTC. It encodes CASSEILVQETQYF.

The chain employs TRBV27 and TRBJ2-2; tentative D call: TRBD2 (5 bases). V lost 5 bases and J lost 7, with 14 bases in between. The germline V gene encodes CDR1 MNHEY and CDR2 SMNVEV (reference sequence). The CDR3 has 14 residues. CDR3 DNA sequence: TGTGCCAGCAGTCCCTATAGTGGAGGCGGGGAGCTGTTTTTT. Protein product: CASSPYSGGGELFF.

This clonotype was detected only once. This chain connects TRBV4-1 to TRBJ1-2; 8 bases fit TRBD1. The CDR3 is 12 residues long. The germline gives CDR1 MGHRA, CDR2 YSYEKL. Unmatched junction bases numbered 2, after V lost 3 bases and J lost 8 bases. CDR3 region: CASSHGTGGYTF. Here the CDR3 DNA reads TGCGCCAGCAGCCACGGGACAGGAGGCTACACCTTC.

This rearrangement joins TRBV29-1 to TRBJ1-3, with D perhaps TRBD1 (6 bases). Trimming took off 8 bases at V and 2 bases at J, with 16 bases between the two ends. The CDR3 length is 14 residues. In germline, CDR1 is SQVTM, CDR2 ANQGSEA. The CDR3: CSPPPGDPGNTIYF. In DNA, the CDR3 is TGCAGCCCCCCACCAGGGGACCCTGGAAACACCATATATTTT.

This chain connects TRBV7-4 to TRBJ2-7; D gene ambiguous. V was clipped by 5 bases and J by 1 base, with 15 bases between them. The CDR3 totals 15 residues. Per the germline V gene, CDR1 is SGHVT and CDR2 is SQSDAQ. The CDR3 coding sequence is TGTGCCAGCAGCCCAAACCCTGCAGGTTCCTACGAGCAGTACTTC. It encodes CASSPNPAGSYEQYF.

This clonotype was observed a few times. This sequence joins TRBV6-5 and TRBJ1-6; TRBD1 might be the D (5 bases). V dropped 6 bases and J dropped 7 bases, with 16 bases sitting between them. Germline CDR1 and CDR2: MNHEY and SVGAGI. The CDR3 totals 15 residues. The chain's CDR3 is CASSQGALGNSPLHF. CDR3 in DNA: TGTGCCAGCAGCCAGGGAGCTTTGGGGAATTCACCCCTCCACTTT.

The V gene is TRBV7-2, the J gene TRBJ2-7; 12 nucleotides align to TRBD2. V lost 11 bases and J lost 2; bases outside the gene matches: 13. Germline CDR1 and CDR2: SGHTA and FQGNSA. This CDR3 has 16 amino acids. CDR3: CALTSGGQPRTYEQYF. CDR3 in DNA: TGTGCCCTTACTAGCGGGGGGCAACCCCGTACCTACGAGCAGTACTTC.

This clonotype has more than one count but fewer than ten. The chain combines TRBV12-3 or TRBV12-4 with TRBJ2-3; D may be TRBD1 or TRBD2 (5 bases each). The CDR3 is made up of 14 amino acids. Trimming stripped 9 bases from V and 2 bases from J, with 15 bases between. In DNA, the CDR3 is TGTGCCAGTAGGTGGGGACCCAACACAGATACGCAGTATTTT. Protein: CASRWGPNTDTQYF.

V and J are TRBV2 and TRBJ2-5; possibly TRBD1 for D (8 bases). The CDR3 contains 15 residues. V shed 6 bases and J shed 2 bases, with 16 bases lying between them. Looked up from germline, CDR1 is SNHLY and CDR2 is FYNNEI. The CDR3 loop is CASSLDRGGQETQYF. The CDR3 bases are TGTGCCAGCAGCCTCGACAGGGGAGGGCAAGAGACCCAGTACTTC.

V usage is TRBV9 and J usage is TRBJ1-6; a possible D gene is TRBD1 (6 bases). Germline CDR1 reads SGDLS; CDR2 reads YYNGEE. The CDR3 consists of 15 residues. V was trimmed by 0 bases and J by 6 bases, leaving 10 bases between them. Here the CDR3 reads CASSVAQGTNSPLHF. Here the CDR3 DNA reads TGTGCCAGCAGCGTAGCCCAGGGGACTAATTCACCCCTCCACTTT.

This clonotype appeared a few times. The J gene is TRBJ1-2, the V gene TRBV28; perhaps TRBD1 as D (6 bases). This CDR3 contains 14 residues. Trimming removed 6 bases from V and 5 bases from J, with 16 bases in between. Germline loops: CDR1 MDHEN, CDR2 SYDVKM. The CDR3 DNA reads TGTGCCAGCAGAAACAGACAGGCTCGTTATGGCTACACCTTC. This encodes CASRNRQARYGYTF.

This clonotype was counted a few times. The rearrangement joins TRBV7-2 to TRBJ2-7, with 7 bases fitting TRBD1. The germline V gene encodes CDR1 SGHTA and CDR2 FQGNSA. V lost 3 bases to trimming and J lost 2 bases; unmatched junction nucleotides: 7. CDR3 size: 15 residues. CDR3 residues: CASSFGQVKTYEQYF. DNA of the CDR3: TGTGCCAGCAGCTTCGGACAGGTGAAGACCTACGAGCAGTACTTC.

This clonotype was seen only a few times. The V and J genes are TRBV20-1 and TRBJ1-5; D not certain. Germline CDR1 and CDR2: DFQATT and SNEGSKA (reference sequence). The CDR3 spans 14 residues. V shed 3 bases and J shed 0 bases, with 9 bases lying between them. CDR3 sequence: CSARYTDSNQPQHF. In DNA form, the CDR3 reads TGCAGTGCTAGGTATACCGATAGCAATCAGCCCCAGCATTTT.

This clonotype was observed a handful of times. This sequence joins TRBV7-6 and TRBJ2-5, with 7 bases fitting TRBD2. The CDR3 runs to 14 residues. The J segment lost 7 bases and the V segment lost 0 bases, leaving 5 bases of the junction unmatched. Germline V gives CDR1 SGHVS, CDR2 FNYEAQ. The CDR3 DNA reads TGTGCCAGCAGCTTAGCGGGGAGGGACGGGACCCAGTACTTC. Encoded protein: CASSLAGRDGTQYF.

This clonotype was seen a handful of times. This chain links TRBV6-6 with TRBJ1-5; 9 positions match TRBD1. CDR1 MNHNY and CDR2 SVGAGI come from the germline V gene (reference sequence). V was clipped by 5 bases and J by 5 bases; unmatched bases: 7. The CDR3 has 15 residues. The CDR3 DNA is TGTGCCAGCAGTGTAACAGGGGGCCGTGATCAGCCCCAGCATTTT. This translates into CASSVTGGRDQPQHF.

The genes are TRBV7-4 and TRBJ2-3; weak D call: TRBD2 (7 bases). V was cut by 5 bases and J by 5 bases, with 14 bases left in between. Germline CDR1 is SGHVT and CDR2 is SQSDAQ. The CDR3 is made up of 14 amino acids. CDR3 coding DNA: TGTGCCAGCAGCACGCGGGGGCCTGGAGATACGCAGTATTTT. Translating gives CASSTRGPGDTQYF.

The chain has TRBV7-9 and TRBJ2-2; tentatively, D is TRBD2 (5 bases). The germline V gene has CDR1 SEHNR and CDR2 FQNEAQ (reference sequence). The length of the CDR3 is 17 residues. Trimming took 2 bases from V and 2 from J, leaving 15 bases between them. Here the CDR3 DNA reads TGTGCCAGCAGCTTACCCCTCAAGCGGCTCAACACCGGGGAGCTGTTTTTT. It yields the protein CASSLPLKRLNTGELFF.